Following are 6 T cell receptor beta chains from one sample sequenced in a study of cytomegalovirus exposure and HLA in healthy donors (TCRdb year 2017). Libraries were built with the immunoSEQ multiplex PCR assay. For the multiplex PCR, a mixture combining 60 forward primers for TCR Vbeta segments and 13 reverse primers for TCR Jbeta segments was used. The source is immuneACCESS, and TCRdb retained only in-frame sequences with V and J called. Part of the clones is not carried over; for the studies checked, unresolved V genes explain less than half of this, and the remainder is unexplained. The sample records about 100,000 clones, approximately 72% of which are singletons. The top ten hold 6.5% to 9% of the sample. Sequenced sample: PBMCs. These receptors originate from a man aged 35-49 years in good health and CMV-seropositive.

The chain recombines TRBV11-2 with TRBJ2-5, with 7 bases that match TRBD1. The end of the DNA is better explained by TRBJ2-7, so the J call may be wrong. The germline V gene encodes CDR1 SGHAT and CDR2 FQNNGV. CDR3 length equals 15 residues. CDR3 nucleotide sequence: TGTGCCAGCAGCTTGCTCCGGGACAGTGACTACGAGCAGTACTTC. The encoded protein is CASSLLRDSDYEQYF.

The chain links TRBV7-2 to TRBJ1-2; TRBD1 might be the D (5 bases). V lost 5 bases and J 7 bases, leaving 29 bases between the germline ends. The CDR3 spans 18 residues. From germline, CDR1 is SGHTA and CDR2 FQGNSA. DNA of the CDR3: TGTGCCAGCAGCCCGCGGGGGGGGGTAATTAATCCCATTTCTGGCTACACCTTC. Its translation is CASSPRGGVINPISGYTF. Looking up the rest from reference TRBV7-2 and TRBJ1-2 gives the full variable domain: GAGVSQSPSNKVTEKGKDVELRCDPISGHTALYWYRQSLGQGLEFLIYFQGNSAPDKSGLPSDRFSAERTGGSVSTLTIQRTQQEDSAVYLCASSPRGGVINPISGYTFGSGTRLTVV.

Regarding this clone: Germline and junction disagree at one end, which may indicate a read error. The CDR3 nucleotides read TGTGCCGGCAGTGGAGATGACAGGGGTCCTCCGTCCTACGAGCAGTACTTC. This sequence encodes CAGSGDDRGPPSYEQYF. The J gene is TRBJ2-7, the V gene TRBV28; 8 nucleotides align to TRBD1. Germline loops: CDR1 MDHEN, CDR2 SYDVKM. This CDR3 is built from 17 residues.

This clone occurred once. The CDR3 sequence is CASSSSGTGSYGYTF. For the CDR3, the DNA is TGTGCCAGCAGCTCCTCCGGGACAGGGTCGTATGGCTACACCTTC. The chain combines TRBV5-8 with TRBJ1-2; 9 positions agree with TRBD1. After removal of 3 bases from V and 5 bases from J, the junction contained 8 bases not matched to a gene. CDR3 length: 15 amino acids. Germline CDR1 is SGHTS and CDR2 is YDEGEE.

This clone was observed a handful of times. The CDR3 nucleotides are TGTGCCAGCAGCTTGGTTACGGCTGGAAACACCATATATTTT. Translated: CASSLVTAGNTIYF. The rearrangement joins TRBV5-6 to TRBJ1-3; no reliable D call. Trimming took 0 bases from V and 2 from J, leaving 6 bases between them. The CDR3 totals 14 residues. Germline lookup yields CDR1 SGHDT and CDR2 YYEEEE.

In this sample, this clone turned up a few times. The V and J genes are TRBV5-1 and TRBJ1-1, with TRBD1 matching over 7 bases. With V trimmed by 4 bases and J by 3 bases, 6 bases remained unmatched. CDR1 SGHRS and CDR2 YFSETQ come from the germline V gene. There are 14 residues in the CDR3. CDR3 sequence: CASSLDRPDTEAFF. CDR3 bases: TGCGCCAGCAGCCTGGACAGGCCGGACACTGAAGCTTTCTTT.